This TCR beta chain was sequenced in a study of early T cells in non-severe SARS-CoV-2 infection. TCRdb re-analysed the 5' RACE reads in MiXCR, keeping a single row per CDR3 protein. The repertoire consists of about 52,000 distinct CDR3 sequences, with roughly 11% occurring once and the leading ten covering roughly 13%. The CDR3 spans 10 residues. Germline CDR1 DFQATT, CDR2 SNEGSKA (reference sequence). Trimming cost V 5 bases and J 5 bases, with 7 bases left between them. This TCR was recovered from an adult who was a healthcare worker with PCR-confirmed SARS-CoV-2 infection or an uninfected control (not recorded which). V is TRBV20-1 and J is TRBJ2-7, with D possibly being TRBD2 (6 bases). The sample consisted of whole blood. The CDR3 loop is CSAGEDEQYF. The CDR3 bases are TGCAGTGCTGGGGAGGACGAGCAGTACTTC.